The next 9 T cell receptor beta chains were all read from a single sample in a study of OX40 agonist ivuxolimab in advanced cancers. Data came from immunoSEQ multiplex PCR; TCRdb stores just in-frame clones and leaves some out. Among some 81,000 clones listed, about nine tenths were seen once. The sequencing used CD4+ or CD8+ T cells sorted from blood, collected in a trial of the OX40 agonist ivuxolimab. Receptors were obtained from an adult with an advanced solid tumor such as melanoma, head and neck, liver or kidney cancer.

The chain is built from TRBV12-5 and TRBJ2-5; 9 positions match TRBD1. The CDR3 consists of 17 residues. With V trimmed by 3 bases and J by 5 bases, 13 bases remained unmatched. Germline assignment: CDR1 LGHNT and CDR2 FRNRAP. CDR3 in amino acids: CASGFPPGQGVYETQYF. The CDR3 DNA reads TGTGCTAGTGGTTTTCCCCCGGGACAGGGCGTCTACGAGACCCAGTACTTC. The entire variable domain, with the rest obtained from reference TRBV12-5 and TRBJ2-5, is as follows: DARVTQTPRHKVTEMGQEVTMRCQPILGHNTVFWYRQTMMQGLELLAYFRNRAPLDDSGMPKDRFSAEMPDATLATLKIQPSEPRDSAVYFCASGFPPGQGVYETQYFGPGTRLLVL.

The rearrangement uses TRBV28 and TRBJ1-5; 9 bases line up with TRBD1. CDR3 length equals 16 residues. The junction had 5 bases not matched to a gene; V was cut back by 4 bases and J by 1 base. The V gene's germline CDR1 is MDHEN and CDR2 SYDVKM. This CDR3 is CASSSQGAVSNQPQHF. The CDR3 bases are TGTGCCAGCAGTTCACAGGGGGCAGTGAGCAATCAGCCCCAGCATTTT.

This clone was recorded only once. This chain joins TRBV28 and TRBJ1-2; D is perhaps TRBD1 (6 bases). The CDR3 extends over 14 amino acids. In germline, CDR1 is MDHEN, CDR2 SYDVKM. Trimming removed 4 bases from V and 8 bases from J, with 17 bases in between. CDR3 DNA: TGTGCCAGCAGTTCCCCCTCGGTAAGGGGGGGCTACACCTTC. Translation: CASSSPSVRGGYTF.

This chain joins TRBV2 and TRBJ2-5; TRBD1 or TRBD2 may be the D gene (5 bases each). The CDR3 covers 14 residues. Trimming removed 6 bases from V and 4 bases from J, with 15 bases in between. Germline values: CDR1 SNHLY, CDR2 FYNNEI. This chain's CDR3 is CASSSGTTLETQYF. The CDR3 coding sequence is TGTGCCAGCAGCTCCGGGACGACTTTAGAGACCCAGTACTTC.

The chain carries TRBV30 and TRBJ2-1; 8 nucleotides agree with TRBD2. The CDR3 is 14 residues long. Germline CDR1 reads GTSNPN; CDR2 reads SVGIG (reference sequence). V trimming: 2 bases; J trimming: 5 bases; junction bases outside the gene matches: 5. CDR3 region: CAWSPGGANNEQFF. The CDR3 DNA reads as TGTGCCTGGAGTCCCGGGGGGGCAAACAATGAGCAGTTCTTC.

The chain recombines TRBV7-3 with TRBJ2-5; TRBD2 matches at 11 bases. Germline values: CDR1 SGHTA, CDR2 FQGTGA. This CDR3 contains 14 residues. The ends lost 4 bases at V and 4 bases at J; junction bases unmatched: 2. The CDR3 here is CASSSGLAGETQYF. The DNA of the CDR3 is TGTGCCAGCAGCTCCGGACTAGCGGGAGAGACCCAGTACTTC.

Concerning this clone itself: This CDR3 is also generated by other DNA sequences in the sample. The chain recombines TRBV28 with TRBJ2-1; the match to TRBD1 covers 10 bases. This CDR3 spans 15 amino acids. The V and J ends lost 10 bases and 6 bases, in that order; junction bases with no gene match: 12. CDR1 MDHEN and CDR2 SYDVKM come from the germline V gene. The CDR3 nucleotides read TGTGCCAACTCGGGAGGTGGACAGGGGGGCAATGAGCAGTTCTTC. Protein sequence: CANSGGGQGGNEQFF.

The V gene is TRBV18, the J gene TRBJ1-1; tentatively, D is TRBD1 (6 bases). With 2 bases removed from V and 4 bases from J, the gap between germline ends came to 14 bases. In germline, CDR1 is KGHSH, CDR2 LQKENI. The length of the CDR3 is 15 residues. The CDR3 loop reads CASSPSMTGATEAFF. The CDR3, as DNA: TGTGCCAGCTCACCATCGATGACGGGGGCCACTGAAGCTTTCTTT.

The rearrangement joins TRBV29-1 to TRBJ2-7; TRBD1 agrees at 10 bases. This CDR3 spans 14 amino acids. Germline lookup yields CDR1 SQVTM and CDR2 ANQGSEA. V lost 4 bases and J lost 3; bases outside the gene matches: 6. CDR3 coding DNA: TGCAGCGTTGTGGGACAGGGGATGGGCTACGAGCAGTACTTC. It encodes CSVVGQGMGYEQYF.